These T cell receptor beta chains were read from a single sample in a study of Graves' ophthalmopathy and Graves' hyperthyroidism. TCRdb itself ran the multiplex PCR reads through MiXCR, one entry per CDR3 protein. The table has some 390,000 distinct CDR3 sequences, about 16% seen once. What was sequenced was peripheral blood. Receptors originate from a woman aged 18-30 years with Graves' ophthalmopathy. Both conserved end residues are part of each CDR3. The D gene is left open where the match is weak. Expanded clones are given a class, and other clones once, few, many or no size at all.

TRBV12-3/TRBV12-4	TRBJ2-5	TRBD1	many	TGTGCCAGCAGTCCGACAGGGAAGGAGACCCAGTACTTC	CASSPTGKETQYF
TRBV11-2	TRBJ2-2	TRBD2	many	TGTGCCAGCAGCTTTGGGACTAGCGAACTTAAAACCGGGGAGCTGTTTTTT	CASSFGTSELKTGELFF
TRBV20-1	TRBJ2-4	.	many	TGCAGTGCTAGACGAGACAACCAAGCCAAAAACATTCAGTACTTC	CSARRDNQAKNIQYF
TRBV15	TRBJ1-1	TRBD1	many	TGTGCCACCAGCAGGGACAGGAATCCCAACACTGAAGCTTTCTTT	CATSRDRNPNTEAFF
TRBV11-1	TRBJ2-4	.	many	TGTGCCAGCAGCTTGAACCCAGGGGAAAACATTCAGTACTTC	CASSLNPGENIQYF
TRBV4-3	TRBJ1-5	.	many	TGCGCCAGCAGCCAGGGGAGGACAGATAATCAGCCCCAGCATTTT	CASSQGRTDNQPQHF
TRBV25-1	TRBJ1-1	.	many	TGTGCCAGCAGTGAATCCGTGTCGGGTAACACTGAAGCTTTCTTT	CASSESVSGNTEAFF
TRBV30	TRBJ2-7	TRBD2	many	TGTGCCTGGTCTAGCGGGGGTGAGCAGTACTTC	CAWSSGGEQYF
TRBV5-1	TRBJ1-2	TRBD1	many	TGCGCCAGCAGCTTGGCCCAGGGGGCGGGAGGCTACACCTTC	CASSLAQGAGGYTF
TRBV12-3/TRBV12-4	TRBJ1-1	.	many	TGTGCCAGCACCCCGACAAGGGCCCTGAACACTGAAGCTTTCTTT	CASTPTRALNTEAFF
TRBV7-9	TRBJ1-5	.	.	TGTGCCAGCAGCTTAGGCGAAGGGATACAGCCCCAGCATTTT	CASSLGEGIQPQHF
TRBV6-5	TRBJ2-7	.	many	TGTGCCAGCAGTTACACTCTGTTGACTACCTACGAGCAGTACTTC	CASSYTLLTTYEQYF
TRBV12-3/TRBV12-4	TRBJ1-5	.	few	TGTGCCAGCAGTTCAAAAGGGCTAAATAGCAATCAGCCCCAGCATTTT	CASSSKGLNSNQPQHF
TRBV2	TRBJ2-5	TRBD1	many	TGTGCCAGCAGTCAGGACAGGGCTCAAGAGACCCAGTACTTC	CASSQDRAQETQYF
TRBV6-1	TRBJ2-5	.	many	TGTGCCAGCAGTGAAGTGGCGGGCAGGGAGGAGACCCAGTACTTC	CASSEVAGREETQYF
TRBV12-3/TRBV12-4	TRBJ2-5	.	.	TGTGCCAGCAGCCGGGCGGCTGACGGGAACCAGTACTTC	CASSRAADGNQYF
TRBV20-1	TRBJ2-7	.	many	TGCTCAACCTCCCGCGGCGGGGTCTCCTACGAGCAGTACTTC	CSTSRGGVSYEQYF
TRBV6-5	TRBJ2-5	TRBD2	.	TGTGCCAGCAGTTACCGGAGGGGACTAGCGGGAGAGGAAGAGACCCAGTACTTC	CASSYRRGLAGEEETQYF
TRBV12-3/TRBV12-4	TRBJ2-5	.	many	TGTGCCAGCAGTTTCGTGCCAGGTCAAGAGACCCAGTACTTC	CASSFVPGQETQYF
TRBV11-1	TRBJ2-7	.	many	TGTGCCAGCAGCCACACGTACTACGAGCAGTACTTC	CASSHTYYEQYF
TRBV30	TRBJ2-2	.	many	TGTGCCTGGAGTGGAGGGGTTGGAACCGGGGAGCTGTTTTTT	CAWSGGVGTGELFF
TRBV15	TRBJ1-5	.	many	TGTGCCACCAGCCCCTCTGTAGGGCCTCAGCCCCAGCATTTT	CATSPSVGPQPQHF
TRBV7-9	TRBJ2-2	.	many	TGTGCCATCACCGGGACCGCGAACACCGGGGAGCTGTTTTTT	CAITGTANTGELFF